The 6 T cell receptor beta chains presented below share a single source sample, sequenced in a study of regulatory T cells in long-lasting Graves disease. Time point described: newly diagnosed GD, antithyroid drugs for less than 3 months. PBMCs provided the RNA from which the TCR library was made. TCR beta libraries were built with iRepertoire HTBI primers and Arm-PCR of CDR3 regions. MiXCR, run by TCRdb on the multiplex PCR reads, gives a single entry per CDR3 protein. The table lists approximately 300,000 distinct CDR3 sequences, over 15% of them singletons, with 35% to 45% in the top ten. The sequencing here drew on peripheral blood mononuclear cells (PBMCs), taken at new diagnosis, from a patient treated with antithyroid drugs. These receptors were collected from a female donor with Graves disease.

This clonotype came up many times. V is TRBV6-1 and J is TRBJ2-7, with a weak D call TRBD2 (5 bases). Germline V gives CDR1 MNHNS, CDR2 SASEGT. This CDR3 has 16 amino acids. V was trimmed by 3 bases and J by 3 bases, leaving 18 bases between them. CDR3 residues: CASSELDLTTIYEQYF. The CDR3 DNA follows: TGTGCCAGCAGTGAGTTGGACCTGACTACGATCTACGAGCAGTACTTC.

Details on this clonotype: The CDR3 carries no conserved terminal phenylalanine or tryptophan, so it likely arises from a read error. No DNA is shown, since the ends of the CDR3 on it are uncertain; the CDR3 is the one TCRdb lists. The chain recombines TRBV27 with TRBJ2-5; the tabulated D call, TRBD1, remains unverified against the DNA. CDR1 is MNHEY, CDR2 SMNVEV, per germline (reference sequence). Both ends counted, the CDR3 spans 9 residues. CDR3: CASSLSIGT.

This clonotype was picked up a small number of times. The CDR3 sequence: CASSQDLLAGGTGITDTQYF. The CDR3 region has the DNA TGTGCCAGCAGCCAAGATCTTTTGGCGGGAGGCACCGGAATCACAGATACGCAGTATTTT. The chain carries TRBV7-8 and TRBJ2-3, with 8 bases identical to TRBD2. The germline V gene encodes CDR1 SGHVS and CDR2 FQNEAQ. The V gene end was trimmed by 5 bases and the J gene end by 2 bases; junction bases not matched to a gene: 21. The CDR3 is 20 residues long.

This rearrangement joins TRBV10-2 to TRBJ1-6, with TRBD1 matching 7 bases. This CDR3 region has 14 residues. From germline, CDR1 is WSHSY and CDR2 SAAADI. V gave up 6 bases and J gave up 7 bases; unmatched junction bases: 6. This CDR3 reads CASRDGTANSPLHF. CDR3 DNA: TGCGCCAGCAGAGACGGGACAGCCAATTCACCCCTCCACTTT.

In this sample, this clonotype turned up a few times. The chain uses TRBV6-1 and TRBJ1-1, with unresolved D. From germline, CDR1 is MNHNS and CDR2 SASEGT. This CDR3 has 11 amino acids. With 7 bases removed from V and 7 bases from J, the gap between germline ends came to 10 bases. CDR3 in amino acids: CASTQGREAFF. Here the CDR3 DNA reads TGTGCCAGCACCCAAGGACGTGAAGCTTTCTTT.

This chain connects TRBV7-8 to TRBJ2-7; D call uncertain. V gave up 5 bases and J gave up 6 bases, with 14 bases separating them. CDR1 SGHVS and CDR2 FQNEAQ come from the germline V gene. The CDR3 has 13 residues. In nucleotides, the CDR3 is TGTGCCAGCAGCCATCGCTACTACTGCGAGCAGTACTTC. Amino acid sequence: CASSHRYYCEQYF.